This is a list of T cell receptor beta chains from one sample in a study of blood T cell repertoires in COVID-19. TCRdb keeps only in-frame clones here, not all; method: immunoSEQ multiplex PCR. The data hold under 200,000 clones, with 70% to 90% observed a single time. Sequenced input: peripheral blood. The origin of the receptors is a woman aged 45 to 65 with COVID-19, enrolled during active disease. CDR3s include the opening cysteine and the closing phenylalanine or tryptophan. Each record gives: J gene, D gene, clone size, V gene, CDR3 DNA, CDR3 protein. D genes are given only for firm matches. For some rows the clone size is stated as once, few or many, or as a class when expanded; others skip it.

TRBJ1-2,TRBD1,few,TRBV7-9,TGTGCCAGCAGCCATACCGACAGGGAGGTCTATGGCTACACCTTC,CASSHTDREVYGYTF
TRBJ1-4,-,-,TRBV19,TGTGCCAGTAGGATGCAGGGGTCCCAGAATGAAAAACTGTTTTTT,CASRMQGSQNEKLFF
TRBJ1-3,-,-,TRBV5-5,TGTGCCAGCAGCAGCGGGCGAGGACGTGGAAACACCATATATTTT,CASSSGRGRGNTIYF
TRBJ2-7,TRBD2,once,TRBV4-1,TGCGCCAGCAGCCAAGTGATGCGGGGGGCGAACGAGCAGTACTTC,CASSQVMRGANEQYF
TRBJ2-5,-,-,TRBV30,TGTGCCTGGAGGATTCAGGGATACAAAGAGACCCAGTACTTC,CAWRIQGYKETQYF
TRBJ2-1,-,-,TRBV9,TGTGCCAGCAGCTATGGGGCTATCTACAATGAGCAGTTCTTC,CASSYGAIYNEQFF
TRBJ1-1,-,-,TRBV11-2,TGTGCCAGCAGCTTGAGGGAGGGGACTGAAGCTTTCTTT,CASSLREGTEAFF
TRBJ2-1,TRBD1,-,TRBV4-1,TGCGCCAGCAGCCAAGACATATGGGAAGAACAGGGGAGCCCGCATGAGCAGTTCTTC,CASSQDIWEEQGSPHEQFF
TRBJ2-3,-,-,TRBV19,TGTGCCAGTAGTATAGATCCGCGCGGGGCGAGCACAGATACGCAGTATTTT,CASSIDPRGASTDTQYF
TRBJ1-1,-,once,TRBV14,TGTGCCAGCAGTCGATTGTTGACAGGCCTCGGCGGTGAAGCTTTCTTT,CASSRLLTGLGGEAFF
TRBJ1-3,TRBD1,-,TRBV7-9,TGTGCCAGCAGCCCAGGTGGACAGGGGACTGGAAACACCATATATTTT,CASSPGGQGTGNTIYF